Listed below are T cell receptor beta chains from one sample, sequenced in a study of blood T cell repertoires in COVID-19. Profiling relied on immunoSEQ multiplex PCR, and the TCRdb table lists in-frame clones only, not all of them. This sample has some 180,000 clones, with about nine tenths found just once. Sequenced: peripheral blood. These receptors were collected from a man aged 40-50 years with acute or convalescent COVID-19. Each CDR3 is given with its conserved first and last residue. Each record gives: V gene, J gene, CDR3 protein.

TRBV5-1	TRBJ2-2	CASSPGQLPANTGELFF
TRBV5-1	TRBJ2-7	CASSLRTDSYEQYF
TRBV18	TRBJ1-1	CASLQGGDTEAFF
TRBV6-5	TRBJ2-3	CASSYHDRADTQYF
TRBV3-1/TRBV3-2	TRBJ1-1	CASSHESTEAFF
TRBV9	TRBJ1-2	CASRTQGADYGYTF
TRBV3-1/TRBV3-2	TRBJ1-5	CASSQSDRAGQPQHF
TRBV6-2/TRBV6-3	TRBJ2-7	CASSWTGGVSYEQYF
TRBV12-5	TRBJ1-5	CASGEGTGWQPQHF
TRBV5-1	TRBJ2-7	CASSLVGAGARGEQYF
TRBV5-6	TRBJ1-6	CASSFGQGLSSPLHF
TRBV6-5	TRBJ2-7	CASSYIGQGASEQYF
TRBV6-5	TRBJ1-2	CASTPDSNYGYTF
TRBV2	TRBJ1-1	CASSATGIGTEAFF
TRBV18	TRBJ2-2	CASSLMGQENTGELFF